This T cell receptor beta chain was sequenced during a study of identical twins. Study conclusions and caveats: Models predicted less out-of-frame TCR alpha sharing in monozygotic twins than was found.

Template switching created a universal primer site, and the cDNA included unique molecular identifiers. One entry per CDR3 protein, called by TCRdb with MiXCR from the 5' RACE reads. The sample consists of roughly 350,000 distinct CDR3 sequences, roughly 9% of them appearing once. This clonotype was recorded many times. The antigen is unknown. From germline, CDR1 is SGHRS and CDR2 YFSETQ. CDR3 size: 16 residues. Between the trimmed V and J ends, which lost 3 bases and 2 bases, there was a span of 16 bases. The specimen was naive T cells sorted from blood. This sequence was found in a woman aged 45-60 years in good health. The genes are TRBV5-1 and TRBJ2-3; possibly TRBD2 for D (6 bases). CDR3 sequence reads: CASSSTGTPHTDTQYF. CDR3 in DNA: TGCGCCAGCAGCTCTACCGGGACTCCTCACACAGATACGCAGTATTTT. Supplemented by reference TRBV5-1 and TRBJ2-3, the full variable domain reads KAGVTQTPRYLIKTRGQQVTLSCSPISGHRSVSWYQQTPGQGLQFLFEYFSETQRNKGNFPGRFSGRQFSNSRSEMNVSTLELGDSALYLCASSSTGTPHTDTQYFGPGTRLTVL.